The rows below give T cell receptor beta chains drawn from one sample of a study of blood T cell repertoires in COVID-19. The protocol was immunoSEQ multiplex PCR, while the TCRdb copy is restricted to in-frame clones and leaves out a portion. This table has some 400,000 clones, 80% to 90% appearing once. The source material was PBMCs or T cells enriched from blood (not recorded which). The receptors here all came from a man between 25 and 39 years old who had recovered from COVID-19. Each CDR3 is given with its conserved first and last residue. A D gene is named only where the DNA matches it firmly. Clone size, where shown, is once, few, many, or a class for clones that have expanded.

size	D	V	J	CDR3	DNA
NA	NA	TRBV19	TRBJ2-2	CASTIAGLANTGELFF	TGTGCCAGTACAATCGCAGGGCTGGCGAACACCGGGGAGCTGTTTTTT
NA	NA	TRBV6-6	TRBJ1-2	CASSTGGGYTF	TGTGCCAGCAGTACGGGGGGCGGCTACACCTTC
NA	TRBD1	TRBV2	TRBJ1-4	CASSSDRDEKLFF	TGTGCCAGCAGCTCAGACAGGGATGAAAAACTGTTTTTT
NA	NA	TRBV10-2	TRBJ1-3	CASRRGPDSGNTIYF	TGCGCCAGCAGAAGGGGCCCCGACTCTGGAAACACCATATATTTT
NA	NA	TRBV2	TRBJ1-2	CASSGPTTPNYGYTF	TGTGCCAGCAGTGGACCGACTACCCCAAACTATGGCTACACCTTC
NA	NA	TRBV5-1	TRBJ1-1	CASSLARAFF	TGCGCCAGCAGCTTGGCCCGAGCTTTCTTT
NA	TRBD2	TRBV18	TRBJ2-3	CASSPTTSASTDTQYF	TGTGCCAGCTCACCGACGACTAGCGCCAGCACAGATACGCAGTATTTT
NA	NA	TRBV11-3	TRBJ2-1	CASSGEAEHNEQFF	TGTGCCAGCAGCGGGGAGGCAGAACACAATGAGCAGTTCTTC
once	NA	TRBV5-4	TRBJ1-1	CASSWRQAPNTEAFF	TGTGCCAGCAGCTGGAGACAGGCGCCGAACACTGAAGCTTTCTTT
once	TRBD1	TRBV6-6	TRBJ1-4	CASSLDRSTNEKLFF	TGTGCCAGCAGTCTGGACAGGTCAACTAATGAAAAACTGTTTTTT
NA	NA	TRBV5-8	TRBJ1-5	CASSLGGPGGQPQHF	TGTGCCAGCAGCTTGGGAGGGCCAGGTGGTCAGCCCCAGCATTTT
NA	NA	TRBV7-2	TRBJ1-3	CASSLSYGSGNTIYF	TGTGCCAGCAGCTTAAGTTACGGCTCTGGAAACACCATATATTTT
few	TRBD1	TRBV4-1	TRBJ1-2	CASSQDQGVGDGYTF	TGCGCCAGCAGCCAAGATCAGGGGGTGGGGGATGGCTACACCTTC
NA	NA	TRBV7-2	TRBJ1-1	CASSLRGGLGTEAFF	TGTGCCAGCAGCTTAAGGGGGGGCTTGGGCACTGAAGCTTTCTTT
NA	TRBD2	TRBV9	TRBJ2-1	CASSVTSGGYNEQFF	TGTGCCAGCAGCGTAACTAGCGGGGGGTACAATGAGCAGTTCTTC
NA	NA	TRBV18	TRBJ2-1	CASSPPSGSNEQFF	TGTGCCAGCTCACCACCTTCGGGTTCCAATGAGCAGTTCTTC
NA	NA	TRBV27	TRBJ1-2	CASSDGIGYTF	TGTGCCAGCAGCGACGGGATTGGCTACACCTTC
NA	TRBD1	TRBV5-4	TRBJ1-1	CASRRDRANTEAFF	TGTGCCAGCAGGCGGGACAGGGCAAACACTGAAGCTTTCTTT
NA	NA	TRBV6-5	TRBJ1-1	CASSYIGQRNTEAFF	TGTGCCAGCAGTTACATCGGACAGAGAAACACTGAAGCTTTCTTT
NA	NA	TRBV23-1	TRBJ1-6	CASSQSFGQNNSPLHF	TGCGCCAGCAGTCAATCTTTCGGACAGAATAATTCACCCCTCCACTTT
NA	TRBD2	TRBV4-1	TRBJ2-1	CASSQEGLAGGLNEQFF	TGCGCCAGCAGCCAAGAGGGACTAGCGGGGGGGTTGAATGAGCAGTTCTTC
NA	NA	TRBV11-2	TRBJ2-2	CASSWGGSANTGELFF	TGTGCCAGCAGCTGGGGGGGCAGCGCGAACACCGGGGAGCTGTTTTTT
NA	TRBD1	TRBV3-1/TRBV3-2	TRBJ1-2	CASSFDRGYGYTF	TGTGCCAGCAGCTTTGACAGGGGGTATGGCTACACCTTC
NA	TRBD2	TRBV7-2	TRBJ2-5	CASSLLLAGQTQYF	TGTGCCAGCAGCTTATTACTAGCGGGTCAGACCCAGTACTTC
NA	TRBD1	TRBV6-2/TRBV6-3	TRBJ1-6	CASSYRTGDNSPLHF	TGTGCCAGCAGTTATCGGACAGGAGATAATTCACCCCTCCACTTT
NA	NA	TRBV6-5	TRBJ2-7	CASMMGGGYEQYF	TGTGCCAGCATGATGGGGGGAGGCTACGAGCAGTACTTC
NA	NA	TRBV4-3	TRBJ2-6	CASSPSTRSGANVLTF	TGCGCCAGCAGCCCATCCACTAGATCTGGGGCCAACGTCCTGACTTTC
NA	NA	TRBV6-5	TRBJ1-1	CASRRGQSAEAFF	TGTGCCAGCAGACGAGGACAGTCCGCTGAAGCTTTCTTT
NA	NA	TRBV5-6	TRBJ1-6	CASSLVSGNNSPLHF	TGTGCCAGCAGCTTGGTCTCAGGCAATAATTCACCCCTCCACTTT
NA	NA	TRBV5-6	TRBJ1-1	CASSPDRTNTEAFF	TGTGCCAGCAGCCCCGACAGGACGAACACTGAAGCTTTCTTT
NA	TRBD2	TRBV7-6	TRBJ2-1	CASSLETAGGYNEQFF	TGTGCCAGCAGCTTAGAGACAGCGGGGGGGTACAATGAGCAGTTCTTC
NA	NA	TRBV19	TRBJ1-1	CASNMEVSGNTEAFF	TGTGCCAGTAATATGGAGGTGTCGGGGAACACTGAAGCTTTCTTT
NA	TRBD2	TRBV12-3/TRBV12-4	TRBJ2-1	CASSPSGGKQFF	TGTGCCAGCAGCCCTAGCGGGGGTAAGCAGTTCTTC
NA	NA	TRBV30	TRBJ1-1	CAWSVAGEAFF	TGTGCCTGGAGTGTTGCAGGGGAGGCTTTCTTT
NA	TRBD1	TRBV18	TRBJ1-4	CASSPGDSREKLFF	TGTGCCAGCTCACCAGGGGACAGTCGGGAAAAACTGTTTTTT
NA	NA	TRBV12-5	TRBJ1-1	CASGLEPGQAFF	TGTGCTAGTGGTTTGGAACCAGGACAGGCTTTCTTT
NA	TRBD1	TRBV5-1	TRBJ2-7	CASSSVRTGDSYEQYF	TGCGCCAGCAGCTCAGTTAGGACAGGGGATTCCTACGAGCAGTACTTC
NA	NA	TRBV9	TRBJ2-7	CASSVGGLSSYEQYF	TGTGCCAGCAGCGTCGGCGGGTTAAGCTCCTACGAGCAGTACTTC
NA	NA	TRBV19	TRBJ1-1	CASSAPPGTRAFF	TGTGCCAGTAGTGCGCCACCCGGGACACGGGCTTTCTTT
few	TRBD2	TRBV30	TRBJ2-1	CAWRGTGGEKFF	TGTGCCTGGAGGGGGACTGGGGGGGAGAAGTTCTTC
NA	NA	TRBV18	TRBJ2-2	CASTKNTGPNTGELFF	TGTGCCAGCACAAAGAATACAGGGCCCAACACCGGGGAGCTGTTTTTT
NA	TRBD1	TRBV9	TRBJ1-1	CASGTAIQNTEAFF	TGTGCCAGCGGGACAGCAATACAGAACACTGAAGCTTTCTTT
few	NA	TRBV4-1	TRBJ1-4	CASSQDPRNNEKLFF	TGCGCCAGCAGCCAAGATCCCAGGAATAATGAAAAACTGTTTTTT
NA	NA	TRBV12-3/TRBV12-4	TRBJ1-1	CASSLAKLEAFF	TGTGCCAGCAGTTTAGCGAAACTGGAAGCTTTCTTT
NA	NA	TRBV7-9	TRBJ1-1	CASSLGRPGRMNTEAFF	TGTGCCAGCAGCTTAGGCCGCCCAGGGCGTATGAACACTGAAGCTTTCTTT
NA	TRBD2	TRBV9	TRBJ2-7	CASSVGRAGGLYEQYF	TGTGCCAGCAGCGTAGGTCGAGCGGGGGGCCTCTACGAGCAGTACTTC
NA	TRBD1	TRBV2	TRBJ1-6	CASSGLTGSFSPLHF	TGTGCCAGCAGTGGCCTGACAGGGTCGTTTTCACCCCTCCACTTT